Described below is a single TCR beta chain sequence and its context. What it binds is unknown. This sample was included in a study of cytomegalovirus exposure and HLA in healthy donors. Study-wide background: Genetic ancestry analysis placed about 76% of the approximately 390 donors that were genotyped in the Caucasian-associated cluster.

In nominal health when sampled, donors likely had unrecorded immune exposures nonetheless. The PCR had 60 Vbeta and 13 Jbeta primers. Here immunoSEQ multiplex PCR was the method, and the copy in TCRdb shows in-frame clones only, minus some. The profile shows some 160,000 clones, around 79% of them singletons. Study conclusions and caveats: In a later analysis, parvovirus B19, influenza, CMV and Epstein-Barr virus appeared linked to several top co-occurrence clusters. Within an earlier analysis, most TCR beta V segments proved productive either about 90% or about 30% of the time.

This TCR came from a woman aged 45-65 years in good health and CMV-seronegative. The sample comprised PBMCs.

In DNA, the CDR3 is TGTGCCAGCAGTGACAGGGGGCGGGGTGAAGCTTTCTTT. It yields the protein CASSDRGRGEAFF. The chain recombines TRBV6-1 with TRBJ1-1, with TRBD1 matching over 8 bases. Trimming at V came to 3 bases and at J to 7 bases, leaving 4 bases not matched to a gene. Germline V gene lookup returns CDR1 MNHNS and CDR2 SASEGT. This CDR3 is 13 amino acids long.